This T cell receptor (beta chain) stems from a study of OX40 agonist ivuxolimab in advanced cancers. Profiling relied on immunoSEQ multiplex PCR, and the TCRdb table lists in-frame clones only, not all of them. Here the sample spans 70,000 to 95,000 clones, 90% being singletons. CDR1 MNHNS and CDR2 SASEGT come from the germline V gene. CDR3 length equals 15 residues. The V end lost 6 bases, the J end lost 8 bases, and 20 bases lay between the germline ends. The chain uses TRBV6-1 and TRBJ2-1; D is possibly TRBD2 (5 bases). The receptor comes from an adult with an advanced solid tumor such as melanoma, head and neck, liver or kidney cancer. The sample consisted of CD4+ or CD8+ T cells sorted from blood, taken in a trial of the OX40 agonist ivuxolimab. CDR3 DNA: TGTGCCAGCAGAATAGGAGTCGGGGTGGGCGATGAGCAGTTCTTC. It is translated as CASRIGVGVGDEQFF.